Listed here are 28 T cell receptor beta chains from one sample, sequenced in a study of Ad26.COV2.S vaccination and SARS-CoV-2 variants. This sample's treatment: some 19 received Ad26.COV2.S at low or high dose, single or two shots; about 5 received placebo; per-sample allocation not given. It was on day 63 after the first vaccine or placebo injection that samples were taken. This table comes from immunoSEQ multiplex PCR, and its TCRdb copy is limited to in-frame clones, with some not included. The sample holds approximately 300,000 clones, around four fifths seen once. The sample consisted of peripheral blood, taken in a trial of Ad26.COV2.S vaccine versus placebo. Receptors originate from a person aged 18 to 65 who received the Ad26.COV2.S COVID-19 vaccine or a placebo.

Turning to this clone: In the same sample, other DNA sequences code for this CDR3. The V and J genes are TRBV27 and TRBJ1-2, with a possible D match to TRBD1 (5 bases). CDR1 is MNHEY, CDR2 SMNVEV, per germline (reference sequence). This CDR3 contains 14 residues. V was trimmed by 2 bases and J by 0 bases, leaving 7 bases between them. Here the CDR3 DNA reads TGTGCCAGCAGTTTACGAGGGGCTAACTATGGCTACACCTTC. Protein sequence: CASSLRGANYGYTF.

This clone has only one observation. This chain links TRBV6-5 with TRBJ1-4; D is possibly TRBD1 (5 bases). The CDR3 runs to 16 residues. Between the trimmed V and J ends, which lost 2 bases and 0 bases, there was a span of 10 bases. In germline, CDR1 is MNHEY, CDR2 SVGAGI. CDR3 nucleotide sequence: TGTGCCAGCAGTTACCACGTGGGGGCAACTAATGAAAAACTGTTTTTT. Amino acid sequence: CASSYHVGATNEKLFF.

The chain links TRBV5-3 to TRBJ2-5; 11 bases agree with TRBD2. TRBV5-3 is annotated as an ORF whose role is uncertain. V was pared by 3 bases and J by 5 bases, with 6 bases of the junction left unmatched. The CDR3 is 15 amino acids. CDR3 bases: TGTGCCAGAAGCTGTAGCGGGGGGGCCTGGGAGACCCAGTACTTC. Amino acids: CARSCSGGAWETQYF.

The rearrangement links TRBV9 to TRBJ1-2, with no clear D. CDR3 length: 15 residues. Deletions cut 3 bases from V and 2 bases from J, with 14 bases between. From germline, CDR1 is SGDLS and CDR2 YYNGEE. CDR3 sequence (DNA): TGTGCCAGCAGCGACCCCGAGGGAGGAAACTATGGCTACACCTTC. It yields the protein CASSDPEGGNYGYTF.

The chain is built from TRBV5-6 and TRBJ1-1; TRBD1 matches at 8 bases. Germline V gene sequence: CDR1 SGHDT, CDR2 YYEEEE. V lost 6 bases and J lost 6; bases outside the gene matches: 4. This CDR3 region has 12 residues. CDR3 coding DNA: TGTGCCAGCAAGAGGACAGGGTCTGAAGCTTTCTTT. Translation: CASKRTGSEAFF.

The V and J genes are TRBV6-1 and TRBJ1-5, with D maybe TRBD1 (6 bases). The length of the CDR3 is 14 residues. Germline V gene lookup returns CDR1 MNHNS and CDR2 SASEGT. Trimming removed 3 bases at V and 5 bases at J, with 11 bases between. In DNA, the CDR3 is TGTGCCAGCAGTGACCGGACAGTCCATCAGCCCCAGCATTTT. This translates into CASSDRTVHQPQHF.

The chain carries TRBV7-9 and TRBJ1-2; TRBD1 aligns across 8 bases. Germline assignment: CDR1 SEHNR and CDR2 FQNEAQ (reference sequence). CDR3 length: 14 amino acids. With V trimmed by 5 bases and J by 4 bases, 6 bases remained unmatched. CDR3 protein: CASSAQGAGYGYTF. CDR3 DNA sequence: TGTGCCAGCAGCGCCCAGGGGGCGGGCTATGGCTACACCTTC.

There are a few counts of this clone. The chain has TRBV28 and TRBJ2-7, with D possibly being TRBD2 (5 bases). The germline V gene has CDR1 MDHEN and CDR2 SYDVKM. The CDR3 has 14 residues. V was cut by 6 bases and J by 3 bases, with 15 bases left in between. CDR3 bases: TGTGCCAGCAGAACTAGGGCGGGCTTCTACGAGCAGTACTTC. Amino acid sequence: CASRTRAGFYEQYF.

The chain links TRBV19 to TRBJ2-3; 13 nucleotides match TRBD2. With V trimmed by 7 bases and J by 4 bases, 5 bases remained unmatched. The germline V gene encodes CDR1 LNHDA and CDR2 SQIVND (reference sequence). This CDR3 is 15 amino acids long. The CDR3, as DNA: TGTGCCAGTACCTGGACTAGCGGGGGCTCAGATACGCAGTATTTT. Amino acid sequence: CASTWTSGGSDTQYF.

This clone has only a few counts. The chain is built from TRBV11-2 and TRBJ2-7; 14 positions agree with TRBD2. V shed 5 bases, J shed 7 bases, and the junction held 10 bases outside the gene matches. The CDR3 length is 16 residues. CDR1 is SGHAT, CDR2 FQNNGV, per germline. The CDR3 DNA is TGTGCCAGCAGCAACCGGACTAGCGGGGGGAGGCGGGAGCAGTACTTC. This gives the protein CASSNRTSGGRREQYF.

The chain has TRBV7-2 and TRBJ2-7; possibly TRBD1 for D (6 bases). Germline CDR1 SGHTA, CDR2 FQGNSA. There are 14 residues in the CDR3. V was cut by 5 bases and J by 3 bases, with 14 bases left in between. The CDR3 protein is CASSLRQAFYEQYF. In DNA form, the CDR3 reads TGTGCCAGCAGCCTCCGACAGGCGTTCTACGAGCAGTACTTC.

This clone was counted a single time. The chain couples TRBV9 to TRBJ1-5; no firm D call. The CDR3 is made up of 15 amino acids. V dropped 0 bases and J dropped 2 bases, with 9 bases sitting between them. Looked up from germline, CDR1 is SGDLS and CDR2 is YYNGEE. The CDR3 DNA is TGTGCCAGCAGCGTAGGTGGAGGGCGCAATCAGCCCCAGCATTTT. This encodes CASSVGGGRNQPQHF.

The chain joins TRBV28 to TRBJ2-7; D possibly corresponds to TRBD2 (7 bases). This CDR3 contains 15 residues. CDR1 is MDHEN, CDR2 SYDVKM, per germline. V was shortened by 4 bases and J by 5 bases, with 18 bases between the two germline ends. For the CDR3, the DNA is TGTGCCAGCAGTTCCCGAGTCGCGGGGGCTGACGAGCAGTACTTC. It is translated as CASSSRVAGADEQYF.

V usage is TRBV28 and J usage is TRBJ1-1; D remains unclear. Trimming took off 5 bases at V and 7 bases at J, with 8 bases between the two ends. Germline lookup yields CDR1 MDHEN and CDR2 SYDVKM. This CDR3 contains 11 residues. CDR3 in amino acids: CASSIRGEAFF. CDR3 nucleotide sequence: TGTGCCAGCAGTATCCGGGGTGAAGCTTTCTTT.

The J gene is TRBJ2-7, the V gene TRBV2; perhaps TRBD2 as D (6 bases). V was trimmed by 7 bases and J by 0 bases, leaving 10 bases between them. The CDR3 has 13 amino acids. Germline lookup yields CDR1 SNHLY and CDR2 FYNNEI. The CDR3 DNA follows: TGTGCCAGCAAGGAGGGTAGCTCCTACGAGCAGTACTTC. This translates into CASKEGSSYEQYF.

The gene calls are TRBV5-1 and TRBJ2-5, with TRBD2 identical over 11 bases. The CDR3 is 14 amino acids. J gave up 8 bases and V 5 bases, and 8 bases lay outside the gene matches. CDR1 SGHRS and CDR2 YFSETQ come from the germline V gene. CDR3 residues: CASRSGLAALTQYF. The CDR3 region has the DNA TGCGCCAGCAGATCGGGACTAGCGGCTCTCACCCAGTACTTC. Filled out from reference TRBV5-1 and TRBJ2-5, the complete variable domain reads KAGVTQTPRYLIKTRGQQVTLSCSPISGHRSVSWYQQTPGQGLQFLFEYFSETQRNKGNFPGRFSGRQFSNSRSEMNVSTLELGDSALYLCASRSGLAALTQYFGPGTRLLVL.

The chain joins TRBV9 to TRBJ2-3; possible D gene TRBD1, 5 bases. The V and J ends lost 0 bases and 2 bases respectively, with 10 bases between them. Germline V lookup: CDR1 SGDLS, CDR2 YYNGEE. There are 15 residues in the CDR3. CDR3: CASSVGVGLTDTQYF. CDR3 coding DNA: TGTGCCAGCAGCGTAGGGGTGGGGCTCACAGATACGCAGTATTTT.

The chain combines TRBV25-1 with TRBJ2-3, with D unresolved. CDR3 size: 15 residues. V lost 3 bases and J 0 bases, leaving 10 bases between the germline ends. The V gene's germline CDR1 is MGHDK and CDR2 SYGVNS. The CDR3 bases are TGTGCCAGCAGTGATGGCCAGCCTAGCACAGATACGCAGTATTTT. It specifies CASSDGQPSTDTQYF.

The CDR3 DNA follows: TGTGCCAGCGAACGGAGGGGAGGTCAGCCCCAGCATTTT. Encoded protein: CASERRGGQPQHF. The chain recombines TRBV19 with TRBJ1-5; D might be TRBD1 (5 bases). Germline V lookup: CDR1 LNHDA, CDR2 SQIVND (reference sequence). V lost 9 bases and J lost 6, with 15 bases in between. This CDR3 comprises 13 residues.

This chain joins TRBV19 and TRBJ2-7; TRBD1 aligns across 9 bases. The CDR3 totals 15 residues. Losses at the gene ends were 5 bases for V and 4 bases for J; bases not matched to a gene: 9. Germline V gene lookup returns CDR1 LNHDA and CDR2 SQIVND (reference sequence). The CDR3 loop reads CASSFSGTGNYEQYF. CDR3 bases: TGTGCCAGTAGTTTCTCCGGGACAGGGAATTACGAGCAGTACTTC.

This chain links TRBV6-5 with TRBJ2-3; D is unclear. Trimming stripped 7 bases from V and 5 bases from J, with 10 bases between. Germline V lookup: CDR1 MNHEY, CDR2 SVGAGI. The length of the CDR3 is 12 residues. The CDR3 loop is CASTPEVDTQYF. The DNA for the CDR3 is TGTGCCAGCACCCCAGAGGTAGATACGCAGTATTTT.

Here the CDR3 DNA reads TGTGCCAGCACCATAAGCGGTCAGCCCCAGCATTTT. Residues: CASTISGQPQHF. The chain employs TRBV7-8 and TRBJ1-5; D is uncertain. Deletions cut 7 bases from V and 6 bases from J, with 10 bases between. The CDR3 length is 12 residues. The germline CDR1 and CDR2 sequences are SGHVS and FQNEAQ.

V gene TRBV2 combines with J gene TRBJ2-5; 9 positions agree with TRBD1. J gave up 4 bases and V 6 bases, and 0 bases lay outside the gene matches. Germline V gene data show CDR1 as SNHLY and CDR2 as FYNNEI. The CDR3 consists of 12 residues. The DNA of the CDR3 is TGTGCCAGCAGGGGACAGGGAGAGACCCAGTACTTC. Amino acids: CASRGQGETQYF.

This clone was seen only once. The chain carries TRBV9 and TRBJ1-6, with a tentative D call TRBD1 (6 bases). The CDR3 sequence is 14 residues long. Germline loops: CDR1 SGDLS, CDR2 YYNGEE. Trimming removed 3 bases from V and 14 bases from J, with 18 bases in between. CDR3 sequence (DNA): TGTGCCAGCAGCGCTAGGGCGGGGGGCGCGACCCTCCACTTT. As protein: CASSARAGGATLHF.

The rearrangement joins TRBV11-3 to TRBJ2-5, with D unresolved. CDR1 and CDR2 from the germline V gene are SGHNT and YENEEA. The V gene lost 1 base and the J gene lost 5 bases, with 8 bases spanning the gap. The CDR3 is 13 residues long. CDR3 in amino acids: CASSLASLETQYF. CDR3 coding DNA: TGTGCCAGCAGCTTAGCCAGTCTGGAGACCCAGTACTTC.

DNA of the CDR3: TGTGCCAGTAGTTCCCGGACCGGGGTCAAGGCCAACGTCCTGACTTTC. Its translation is CASSSRTGVKANVLTF. The chain couples TRBV19 to TRBJ2-6; tentative D call: TRBD2 (5 bases). The germline gives CDR1 LNHDA, CDR2 SQIVND (reference sequence). There are 16 residues in the CDR3. V lost 5 bases and J lost 6, with 17 bases in between.

J is TRBJ2-2 and V is TRBV4-2, with 8 positions matching TRBD2. Trimming removed 4 bases from V and 3 bases from J; junction bases left unmatched: 7. The CDR3 loop spans 16 amino acids. Germline assignment: CDR1 LGHNA and CDR2 YNFKEQ. Here the CDR3 DNA reads TGTGCCAGCAGCCCCAGCAGCGGGGGTTACACCGGGGAGCTGTTTTTT. Its translation is CASSPSSGGYTGELFF.

This chain links TRBV5-4 with TRBJ1-1, with D possibly matching TRBD1 (5 bases). The V end lost 0 bases, the J end lost 0 bases, and 9 bases lay between the germline ends. CDR3 length: 15 amino acids. Germline V gene lookup returns CDR1 SGHNT and CDR2 YYREEE (reference sequence). CDR3 protein: CASSLAAGMNTEAFF. The CDR3 DNA follows: TGTGCCAGCAGCTTGGCTGCAGGGATGAACACTGAAGCTTTCTTT.